These 19 T cell receptor beta chains were all obtained from the same sample, sequenced in a study of T cell responses to AZD1222 COVID-19 vaccine. This table comes from immunoSEQ multiplex PCR, and its TCRdb copy is limited to in-frame clones, with some not included. The data show 130,000 or so clones, approximately 92% seen once. Specimen: peripheral blood, collected on day 0 of AZD1222 vaccination. Receptors were obtained from an adult in good health.

This chain uses TRBV30 with TRBJ1-2; D ambiguous. Trimming stripped 7 bases from V and 4 bases from J, with 10 bases between. Germline loops: CDR1 GTSNPN, CDR2 SVGIG (reference sequence). The CDR3 contains 11 residues. The CDR3 reads CASRTVYGYTF. CDR3 nucleotide sequence: TGTGCCTCCCGGACTGTCTATGGCTACACCTTC. The full variable domain, with the rest looked up from reference TRBV30 and TRBJ1-2, is SQTIHQWPATLVQPVGSPLSLECTVEGTSNPNLYWYRQAAGRGLQLLFYSVGIGQISSEVPQNLSASRPQDRQFILSSKKLLLSDSGFYLCASRTVYGYTFGSGTRLTVV.

This clone occurred once. The identical CDR3 is also encoded by other nucleotide sequences in the sample. The chain joins TRBV9 to TRBJ2-3, with unresolved D. There are 13 residues in the CDR3. The germline gives CDR1 SGDLS, CDR2 YYNGEE. V was cut by 1 base and J by 1 base, with 4 bases left in between. Here the CDR3 DNA reads TGTGCCAGCAGCGTACAGGGCACAGATACGCAGTATTTT. Protein sequence: CASSVQGTDTQYF.

The chain uses TRBV5-1 and TRBJ2-7; the D call may be TRBD1 or TRBD2 (5 bases each). This CDR3 contains 14 residues. V gave up 2 bases and J gave up 4 bases, with 13 bases separating them. Germline V gene lookup returns CDR1 SGHRS and CDR2 YFSETQ. The CDR3 loop is CASSFYDSGYEQYF. The CDR3 bases are TGCGCCAGCAGCTTCTATGACAGCGGATACGAGCAGTACTTC. Looking up the rest from reference TRBV5-1 and TRBJ2-7 gives the full variable domain: KAGVTQTPRYLIKTRGQQVTLSCSPISGHRSVSWYQQTPGQGLQFLFEYFSETQRNKGNFPGRFSGRQFSNSRSEMNVSTLELGDSALYLCASSFYDSGYEQYFGPGTRLTVT.

This clone was detected once. The chain links TRBV21-1 to TRBJ2-5; the D call TRBD2 from the table was never checked on the DNA. TRBV21-1 is a listed pseudogene. The CDR3 consists of 14 residues. In DNA form, the CDR3 reads TGTGCCAGCAGCAAATTCGCGGATCAAGAGACCCAGTACTTC. This codes for CASSKFADQETQYF.

The rearrangement links TRBV18 to TRBJ2-7; D is undetermined. The length of the CDR3 is 12 residues. CDR1 KGHSH and CDR2 LQKENI come from the germline V gene. The V end lost 3 bases, the J end lost 1 base, and 4 bases lay between the germline ends. The CDR3 bases are TGTGCCAGCTCACCCATATCCTACGAGCAGTACTTC. Its translation: CASSPISYEQYF. The whole variable domain, remainder taken from reference TRBV18 and TRBJ2-7, is NAGVMQNPRHLVRRRGQEARLRCSPMKGHSHVYWYRQLPEEGLKFMVYLQKENIIDESGMPKERFSAEFPKEGPSILRIQQVVRGDSAAYFCASSPISYEQYFGPGTRLTVT.

This chain connects TRBV19 to TRBJ1-2; D is ambiguous. Trimming took off 4 bases at V and 8 bases at J, with 11 bases between the two ends. CDR3 size: 12 residues. CDR1 LNHDA and CDR2 SQIVND come from the germline V gene (reference sequence). This CDR3 reads CASSSGRWGYTF. Here the CDR3 DNA reads TGTGCCAGTAGTAGCGGCAGATGGGGCTACACCTTC. Complete variable domain (other parts from reference TRBV19 and TRBJ1-2): DGGITQSPKYLFRKEGQNVTLSCEQNLNHDAMYWYRQDPGQGLRLIYYSQIVNDFQKGDIAEGYSVSREKKESFPLTVTSAQKNPTAFYLCASSSGRWGYTFGSGTRLTVV.

The chain recombines TRBV7-3 with TRBJ2-2, with 10 bases matching TRBD2. CDR3 length equals 15 residues. Germline V gene sequence: CDR1 SGHTA, CDR2 FQGTGA. The J segment lost 4 bases and the V segment lost 4 bases, leaving 3 bases of the junction unmatched. CDR3 in DNA: TGTGCCAGCAGCTCCAGCGGGAGGGGCACCGGGGAGCTGTTTTTT. It codes for CASSSSGRGTGELFF.

The table lists this clone with a few counts. The chain couples TRBV9 to TRBJ2-7; D possibly matches TRBD1 or TRBD2 (5 bases each). Germline CDR1 and CDR2: SGDLS and YYNGEE. The V gene lost 3 bases and the J gene lost 0 bases, with 13 bases spanning the gap. CDR3 length: 15 residues. CDR3 bases: TGTGCCAGCAGCGGGGCCGGGACGGACTCCTACGAGCAGTACTTC. The encoded protein is CASSGAGTDSYEQYF. The whole variable domain, filled in from reference TRBV9 and TRBJ2-7, reads DSGVTQTPKHLITATGQRVTLRCSPRSGDLSVYWYQQSLDQGLQFLIQYYNGEERAKGNILERFSAQQFPDLHSELNLSSLELGDSALYFCASSGAGTDSYEQYFGPGTRLTVT.

In nucleotides, the CDR3 is TGTGCCAGCTCACCAATATCGGATGGCGAGCAGTACTTC. It encodes CASSPISDGEQYF. The genes are TRBV18 and TRBJ2-7; D uncertain. Germline loops: CDR1 KGHSH, CDR2 LQKENI. V lost 2 bases to trimming and J lost 6 bases, with 11 bases between them. CDR3 length: 13 residues.

The chain carries TRBV15 and TRBJ1-5; tentative D call: TRBD1 (5 bases). Looked up from germline, CDR1 is LNHNV and CDR2 is YYDKDF (reference sequence). Trimming took off 0 bases at V and 7 bases at J, with 13 bases between the two ends. There are 15 residues in the CDR3. The CDR3 loop is CATSRDMGLGQPQHF. As DNA, the CDR3 is TGTGCCACCAGCAGAGATATGGGACTCGGGCAGCCCCAGCATTTT.

The rearrangement links TRBV7-6 to TRBJ1-3; D is unclear. The CDR3 extends over 18 amino acids. The V end was cut by 5 bases, the J end by 0 bases, with 20 bases between. Germline V gene lookup returns CDR1 SGHVS and CDR2 FNYEAQ. The CDR3 is CASSPGAGRTISGNTIYF. The CDR3 DNA reads as TGTGCCAGCAGCCCCGGAGCAGGTCGGACCATCTCTGGAAACACCATATATTTT.

V gene TRBV18 combines with J gene TRBJ1-3; D is undetermined. Per the germline V gene, CDR1 is KGHSH and CDR2 is LQKENI. V was shortened by 3 bases and J by 0 bases, with 12 bases between the two germline ends. This CDR3 is 16 amino acids long. CDR3 sequence (DNA): TGTGCCAGCTCACCTCAAGGGAAGGCCTCTGGAAACACCATATATTTT. Its translation is CASSPQGKASGNTIYF.

V usage is TRBV7-2 and J usage is TRBJ2-7; 13 nucleotides line up with TRBD2. The CDR3 sequence is 16 residues long. V gave up 1 base and J gave up 1 base; unmatched junction bases: 1. From germline, CDR1 is SGHTA and CDR2 FQGNSA. CDR3 amino acids: CASSLGGLAGSYEQYF. CDR3 DNA: TGTGCCAGCAGCTTAGGGGGACTAGCGGGATCCTACGAGCAGTACTTC.

This chain connects TRBV12-3 or TRBV12-4 to TRBJ1-1, with D maybe TRBD1 (5 bases). The ends were cut back, 3 bases at V and 5 bases at J, with 10 bases in the middle. The CDR3 runs 13 residues. DNA of the CDR3: TGTGCCAGCAGTTTGGGCGGGGGGACTGAAGCTTTCTTT. It yields the protein CASSLGGGTEAFF.

V gene TRBV3-1 (or the pseudogene TRBV3-2) combines with J gene TRBJ2-3; D is tentatively TRBD1 or TRBD2 (5 bases each). CDR3 size: 17 residues. V dropped 4 bases and J dropped 6 bases, with 23 bases sitting between them. The V gene's germline CDR1 is LGHDT and CDR2 YNNKEL (reference sequence). CDR3 protein: CASSLLLGGVALDTQYF. CDR3 coding DNA: TGTGCCAGCAGCCTACTCCTTGGGGGAGTAGCCTTGGATACGCAGTATTTT.

The CDR3 coding sequence is TGTGCCACCAGCAATAGAGCGGGAGGGCCGGATGAGCAGTTCTTC. Translation: CATSNRAGGPDEQFF. The chain has TRBV15 and TRBJ2-1; 10 bases agree with TRBD2. The CDR3 totals 15 residues. Germline V lookup: CDR1 LNHNV, CDR2 YYDKDF (reference sequence). The V gene end was trimmed by 4 bases and the J gene end by 8 bases; junction bases not matched to a gene: 8.

The chain links TRBV15 to TRBJ2-1; 10 bases match TRBD1. J lost 2 bases, V lost 1 base, and 2 bases had no gene match. The germline V gene encodes CDR1 LNHNV and CDR2 YYDKDF (reference sequence). The CDR3 consists of 16 residues. The CDR3: CATSRGTGGTYNEQFF. CDR3 sequence (DNA): TGTGCCACCAGCAGAGGGACAGGGGGGACCTACAATGAGCAGTTCTTC.

J is TRBJ2-7 and V is TRBV20-1, with D possibly matching TRBD2 (7 bases). Germline CDR1 is DFQATT and CDR2 is SNEGSKA (reference sequence). The V end was cut by 3 bases, the J end by 7 bases, with 19 bases between. The CDR3 has 14 residues. The CDR3 is CSASRTVEGGEQYF. CDR3 DNA sequence: TGCAGTGCTAGTAGGACAGTGGAGGGGGGGGAGCAGTACTTC.

This clone was detected only a few times. CDR3 protein: CASSLLAGGKNYEQYF. CDR3 sequence (DNA): TGTGCCAGCAGCTTATTAGCGGGAGGGAAAAACTACGAGCAGTACTTC. This rearrangement joins TRBV5-6 to TRBJ2-7; TRBD2 matches at 11 bases. The CDR3 is 16 amino acids. Germline values: CDR1 SGHDT, CDR2 YYEEEE. V was pared by 2 bases and J by 3 bases, with 7 bases of the junction left unmatched.